This record looks at one T cell receptor beta chain sequence and its context. TCRbeta library construction was performed incorporating unique molecular identifiers. TCRdb re-called the PCR reads with MiXCR, one entry per CDR3 protein. Among a few hundred thousand distinct CDR3 sequences listed, approximately 12% were seen once. The data derive from a study of T-cell reconstitution after alpha-beta-depleted transplantation in children. From germline, CDR1 is SGDLS and CDR2 YYNGEE. Trimming pared 2 bases from V and 8 bases from J, leaving 15 bases between. The CDR3 has 14 residues. The chain joins TRBV9 to TRBJ2-3, with D maybe TRBD1 (7 bases). The sample was PBMCs, taken from the stem cell graft. This receptor was identified in a human donor who donated a stem cell graft to a child with Fanconi anemia. The CDR3 loop reads CASSVLGQGGTQYF. CDR3 bases: TGTGCCAGCAGCGTCCTGGGGCAGGGGGGTACGCAGTATTTT.